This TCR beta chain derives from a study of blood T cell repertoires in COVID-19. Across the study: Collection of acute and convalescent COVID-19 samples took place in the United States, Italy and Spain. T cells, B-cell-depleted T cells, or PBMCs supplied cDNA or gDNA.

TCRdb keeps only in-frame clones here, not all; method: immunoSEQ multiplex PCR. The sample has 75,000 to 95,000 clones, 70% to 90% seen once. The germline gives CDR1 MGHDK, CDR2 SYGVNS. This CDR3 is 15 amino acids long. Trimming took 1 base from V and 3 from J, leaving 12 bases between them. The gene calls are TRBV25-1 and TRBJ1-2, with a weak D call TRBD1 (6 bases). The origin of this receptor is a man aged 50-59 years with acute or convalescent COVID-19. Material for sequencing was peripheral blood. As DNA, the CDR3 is TGTGCCAGCAGTGAATGGGGGGGGGCTGACTATGGCTACACCTTC. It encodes CASSEWGGADYGYTF.